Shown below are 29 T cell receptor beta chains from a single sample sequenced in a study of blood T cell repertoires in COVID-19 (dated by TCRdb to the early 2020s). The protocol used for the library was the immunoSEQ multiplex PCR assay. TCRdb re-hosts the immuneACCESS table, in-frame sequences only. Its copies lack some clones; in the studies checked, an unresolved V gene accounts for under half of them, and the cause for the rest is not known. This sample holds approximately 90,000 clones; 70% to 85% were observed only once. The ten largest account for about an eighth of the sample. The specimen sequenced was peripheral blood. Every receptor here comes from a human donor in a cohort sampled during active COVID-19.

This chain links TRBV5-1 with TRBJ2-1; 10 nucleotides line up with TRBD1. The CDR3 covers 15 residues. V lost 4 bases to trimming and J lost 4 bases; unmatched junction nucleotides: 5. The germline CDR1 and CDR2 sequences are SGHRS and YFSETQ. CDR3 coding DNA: TGCGCCAGCAGCACGGGACAGGGGTTGTACAATGAGCAGTTCTTC. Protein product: CASSTGQGLYNEQFF. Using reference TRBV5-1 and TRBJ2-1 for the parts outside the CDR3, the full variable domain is KAGVTQTPRYLIKTRGQQVTLSCSPISGHRSVSWYQQTPGQGLQFLFEYFSETQRNKGNFPGRFSGRQFSNSRSEMNVSTLELGDSALYLCASSTGQGLYNEQFFGPGTRLTVL.

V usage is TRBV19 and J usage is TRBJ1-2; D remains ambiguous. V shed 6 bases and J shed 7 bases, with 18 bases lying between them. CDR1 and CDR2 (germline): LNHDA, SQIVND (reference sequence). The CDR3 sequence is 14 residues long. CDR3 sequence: CASRMPPYPGGYTF. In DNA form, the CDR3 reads TGTGCCAGTAGGATGCCCCCTTACCCGGGTGGCTACACCTTC.

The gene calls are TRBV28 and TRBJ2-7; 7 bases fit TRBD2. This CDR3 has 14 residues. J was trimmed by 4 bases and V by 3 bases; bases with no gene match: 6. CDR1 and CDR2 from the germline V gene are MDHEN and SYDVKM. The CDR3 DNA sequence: TGTGCCAGCAGTTTTATGCGGGAGTTTTACGAGCAGTACTTC. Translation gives CASSFMREFYEQYF.

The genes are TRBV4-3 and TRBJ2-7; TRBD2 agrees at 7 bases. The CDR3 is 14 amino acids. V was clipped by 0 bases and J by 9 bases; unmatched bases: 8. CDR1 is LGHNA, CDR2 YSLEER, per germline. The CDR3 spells CASSQDPGGKVQYF. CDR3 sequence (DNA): TGCGCCAGCAGCCAAGATCCGGGGGGTAAGGTGCAGTACTTC.

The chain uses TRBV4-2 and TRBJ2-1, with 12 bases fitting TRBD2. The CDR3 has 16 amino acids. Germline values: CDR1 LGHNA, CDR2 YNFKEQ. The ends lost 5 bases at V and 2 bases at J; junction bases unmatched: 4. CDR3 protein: CASSIRLAGAYNEQFF. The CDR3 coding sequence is TGTGCCAGCAGCATACGACTAGCGGGAGCCTACAATGAGCAGTTCTTC.

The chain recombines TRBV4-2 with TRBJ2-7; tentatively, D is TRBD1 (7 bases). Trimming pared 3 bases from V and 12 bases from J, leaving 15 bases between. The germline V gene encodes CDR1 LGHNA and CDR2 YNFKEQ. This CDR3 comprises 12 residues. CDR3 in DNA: TGTGCCAGCAGCCAGGAGACAGGGAGGAGGTACTTC. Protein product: CASSQETGRRYF.

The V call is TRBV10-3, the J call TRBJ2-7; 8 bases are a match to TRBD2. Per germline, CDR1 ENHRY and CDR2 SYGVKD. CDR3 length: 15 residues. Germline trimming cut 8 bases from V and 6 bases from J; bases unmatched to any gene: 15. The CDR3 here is CAIREGGTGAGEQYF. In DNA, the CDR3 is TGTGCCATCCGGGAGGGAGGGACGGGAGCGGGCGAGCAGTACTTC.

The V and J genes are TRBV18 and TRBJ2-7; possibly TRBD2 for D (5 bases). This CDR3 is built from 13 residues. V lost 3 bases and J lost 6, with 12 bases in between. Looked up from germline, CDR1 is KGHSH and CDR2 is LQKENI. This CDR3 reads CASSPVRDVEQYF. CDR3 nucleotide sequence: TGTGCCAGCTCACCCGTGAGGGATGTCGAGCAGTACTTC.

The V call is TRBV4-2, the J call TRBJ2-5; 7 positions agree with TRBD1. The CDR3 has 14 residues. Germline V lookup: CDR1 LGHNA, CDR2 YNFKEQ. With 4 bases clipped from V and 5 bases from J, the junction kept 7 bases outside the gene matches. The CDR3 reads CASSRAQGTETQYF. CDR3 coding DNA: TGTGCCAGCAGCCGAGCACAGGGGACGGAGACCCAGTACTTC.

The CDR3 DNA reads as TGTGCCAGCAGCGTAGATCCAGGAAGAGAGACCCAGTACTTC. Translation gives CASSVDPGRETQYF. The chain recombines TRBV9 with TRBJ2-5; D uncertain. Germline loops: CDR1 SGDLS, CDR2 YYNGEE. Between the trimmed V and J ends, which lost 0 bases and 4 bases, there was a span of 10 bases. There are 14 residues in the CDR3.

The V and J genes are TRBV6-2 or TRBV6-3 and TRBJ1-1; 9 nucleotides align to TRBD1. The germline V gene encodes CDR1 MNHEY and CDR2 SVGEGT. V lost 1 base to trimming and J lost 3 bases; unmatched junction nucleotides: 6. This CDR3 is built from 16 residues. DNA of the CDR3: TGTGCCAGCAGTTACTATTCAACAGGGGGCCACACTGAAGCTTTCTTT. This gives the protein CASSYYSTGGHTEAFF.

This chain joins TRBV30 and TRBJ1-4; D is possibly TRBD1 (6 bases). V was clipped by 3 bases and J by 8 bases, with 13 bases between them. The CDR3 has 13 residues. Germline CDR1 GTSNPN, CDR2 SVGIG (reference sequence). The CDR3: CAWSGGLDEKLFF. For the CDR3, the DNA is TGTGCCTGGAGCGGGGGGCTGGACGAAAAACTGTTTTTT.

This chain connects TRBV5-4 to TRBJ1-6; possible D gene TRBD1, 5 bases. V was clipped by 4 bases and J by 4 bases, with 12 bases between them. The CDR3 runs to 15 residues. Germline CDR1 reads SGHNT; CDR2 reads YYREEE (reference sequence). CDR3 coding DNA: TGTGCCAGCAGCCCAGGGACTTTTTATAATTCACCCCTCCACTTT. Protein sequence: CASSPGTFYNSPLHF.

The DNA for the CDR3 is TGTGCCAGCAGCTTAATTGGTGAAACTGGCACCGGGGAGCTGTTTTTT. Residues: CASSLIGETGTGELFF. The V and J genes are TRBV7-3 and TRBJ2-2; D call uncertain. Trimming pared 1 base from V and 4 bases from J, leaving 13 bases between. The CDR3 sequence is 16 residues long. Germline assignment: CDR1 SGHTA and CDR2 FQGTGA. Full variable domain (rest looked up from reference TRBV7-3 and TRBJ2-2): GAGVSQTPSNKVTEKGKYVELRCDPISGHTALYWYRQSLGQGPEFLIYFQGTGAADDSGLPNDRFFAVRPEGSVSTLKIQRTERGDSAVYLCASSLIGETGTGELFFGEGSRLTVL.

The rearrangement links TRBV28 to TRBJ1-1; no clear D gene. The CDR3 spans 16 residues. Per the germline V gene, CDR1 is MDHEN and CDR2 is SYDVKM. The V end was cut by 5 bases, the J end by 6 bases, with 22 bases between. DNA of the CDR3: TGTGCCAGCAGTCCAAGGGTCTGGGGTGGGAGCGCTGAAGCTTTCTTT. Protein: CASSPRVWGGSAEAFF.

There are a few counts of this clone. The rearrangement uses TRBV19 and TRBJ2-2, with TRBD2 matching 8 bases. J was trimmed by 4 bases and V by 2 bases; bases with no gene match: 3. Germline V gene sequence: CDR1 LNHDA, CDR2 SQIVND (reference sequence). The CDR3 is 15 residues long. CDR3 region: CASSILLAGTGELFF. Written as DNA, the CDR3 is TGTGCCAGTAGTATACTCCTAGCGGGCACCGGGGAGCTGTTTTTT.

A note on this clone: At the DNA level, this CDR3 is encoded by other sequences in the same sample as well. Here the CDR3 reads CASTTGYEQYF. The CDR3 DNA reads TGTGCCAGCACGACTGGCTACGAGCAGTACTTC. The gene calls are TRBV2 and TRBJ2-7; D remains unclear. V lost 7 bases and J 3 bases, leaving 7 bases between the germline ends. The CDR3 is 11 residues long. The V gene's germline CDR1 is SNHLY and CDR2 FYNNEI.

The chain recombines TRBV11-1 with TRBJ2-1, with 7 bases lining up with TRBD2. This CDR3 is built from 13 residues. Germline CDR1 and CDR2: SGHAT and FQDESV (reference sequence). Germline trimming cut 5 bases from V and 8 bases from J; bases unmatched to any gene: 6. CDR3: CASSHGRAHEQFF. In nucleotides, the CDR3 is TGTGCCAGCAGCCATGGGAGGGCCCATGAGCAGTTCTTC.

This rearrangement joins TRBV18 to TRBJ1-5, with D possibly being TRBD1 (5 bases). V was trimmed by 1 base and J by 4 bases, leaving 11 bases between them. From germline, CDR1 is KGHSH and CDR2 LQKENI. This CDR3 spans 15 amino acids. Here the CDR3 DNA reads TGTGCCAGCTCACCACTTTCAGGGTCGAATCAGCCCCAGCATTTT. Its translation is CASSPLSGSNQPQHF.

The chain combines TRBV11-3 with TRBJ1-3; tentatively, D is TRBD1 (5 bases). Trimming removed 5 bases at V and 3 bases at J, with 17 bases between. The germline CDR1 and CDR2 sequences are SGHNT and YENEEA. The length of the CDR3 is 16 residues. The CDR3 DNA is TGTGCCAGCAGCCCCTCCCCAGGGCACCTTGGAAACACCATATATTTT. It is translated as CASSPSPGHLGNTIYF.

CDR3 amino acids: CASSFPRVHDLPPTPEQYF. CDR3 bases: TGTGCCAGCAGCTTCCCCCGGGTACACGACCTACCTCCTACGCCCGAGCAGTACTTC. This chain links TRBV5-4 with TRBJ2-7; D remains ambiguous. V gave up 2 bases and J gave up 6 bases, with 30 bases separating them. This CDR3 has 19 residues. Germline V gives CDR1 SGHNT, CDR2 YYREEE (reference sequence).

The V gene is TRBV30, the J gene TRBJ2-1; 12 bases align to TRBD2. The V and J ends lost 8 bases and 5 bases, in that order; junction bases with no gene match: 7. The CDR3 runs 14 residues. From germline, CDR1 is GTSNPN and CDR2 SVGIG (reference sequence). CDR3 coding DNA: TGTGCCCAACTAGCGGGAGGCCAGCACAATGAGCAGTTCTTC. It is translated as CAQLAGGQHNEQFF.

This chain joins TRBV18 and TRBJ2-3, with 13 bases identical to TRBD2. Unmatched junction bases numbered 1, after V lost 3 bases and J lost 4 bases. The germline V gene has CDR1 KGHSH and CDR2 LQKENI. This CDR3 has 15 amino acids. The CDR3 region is CASSPGLAGADTQYF. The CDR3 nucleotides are TGTGCCAGCTCACCTGGACTAGCGGGAGCAGATACGCAGTATTTT.

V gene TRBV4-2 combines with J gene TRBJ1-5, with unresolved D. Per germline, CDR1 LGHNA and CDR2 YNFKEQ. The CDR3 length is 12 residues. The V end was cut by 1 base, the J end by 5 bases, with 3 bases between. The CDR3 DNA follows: TGTGCCAGCAGCCAAGCAGATCAGCCCCAGCATTTT. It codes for CASSQADQPQHF.

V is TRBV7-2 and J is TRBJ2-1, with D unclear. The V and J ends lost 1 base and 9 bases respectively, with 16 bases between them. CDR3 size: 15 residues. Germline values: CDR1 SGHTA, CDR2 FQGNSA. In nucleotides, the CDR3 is TGTGCCAGCAGCTTAGACGGTGCCTCCTACGGTGAGCAGTTCTTC. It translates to CASSLDGASYGEQFF.

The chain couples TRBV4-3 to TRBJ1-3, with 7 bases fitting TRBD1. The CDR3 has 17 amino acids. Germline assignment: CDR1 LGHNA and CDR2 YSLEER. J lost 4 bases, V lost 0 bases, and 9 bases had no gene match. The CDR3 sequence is CASSQDWGRGAGNTIYF. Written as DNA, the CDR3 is TGCGCCAGCAGCCAAGATTGGGGCAGGGGGGCAGGAAACACCATATATTTT.

Written as DNA, the CDR3 is TGTGCCAGTAGTCGCTTTGGGACAGGGGGTCAAAGATCCTACGAGCAGTACTTC. This sequence encodes CASSRFGTGGQRSYEQYF. The V call is TRBV19, the J call TRBJ2-7; TRBD1 aligns across 11 bases. Germline-derived CDR1 and CDR2 are LNHDA and SQIVND (reference sequence). The CDR3 runs to 18 residues. The V and J ends lost 5 bases and 1 base, in that order; junction bases with no gene match: 13.

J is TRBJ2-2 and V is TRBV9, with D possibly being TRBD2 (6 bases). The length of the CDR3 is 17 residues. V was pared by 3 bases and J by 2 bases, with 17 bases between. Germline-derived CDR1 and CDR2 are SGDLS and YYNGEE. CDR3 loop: CASSASASDPNTGELFF. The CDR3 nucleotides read TGTGCCAGCAGCGCGTCCGCTAGCGACCCAAACACCGGGGAGCTGTTTTTT.

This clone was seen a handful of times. CDR3 nucleotides: TGTGCCAGTAGTAGTGGTCGGGGAGCAGATACGCAGTATTTT. The encoded protein is CASSSGRGADTQYF. The V gene is TRBV19, the J gene TRBJ2-3, with a weak D call TRBD2 (5 bases). Deletions cut 4 bases from V and 4 bases from J, with 12 bases between. CDR1 is LNHDA and CDR2 is SQIVND in the germline V gene (reference sequence). The length of the CDR3 is 14 residues.